The 8 T cell receptor beta chains below were found in one sample sequenced in a study of molecular identifiers for immune sequencing clone quantification. TCRdb itself ran the PCR reads through MiXCR, one entry per CDR3 protein. The sample consists of some 65,000 distinct CDR3 sequences, 18% of them appearing once. Sequenced input: naive CD8+ T cells from blood, with Jurkat cell RNA spiked in. Subset meaning: FACS-sorted CD8+CD4-CCR7+CD45RA+ naive T cells. These receptor sequences come from a human donor in good health. Some libraries in this study had Jurkat cell RNA spiked in.

This clonotype was seen a handful of times. The rearrangement joins TRBV12-3 or TRBV12-4 to TRBJ1-1, with D perhaps matching TRBD1 (6 bases). Trimming took off 5 bases at V and 1 base at J, with 20 bases between the two ends. CDR3 length: 17 residues. The chain's CDR3 is CASSPSQGLPENTEAFF. DNA for the CDR3: TGTGCCAGCAGTCCATCACAGGGCCTCCCGGAGAACACTGAAGCTTTCTTT.

At least ten counts were recorded for this clonotype. This chain joins TRBV12-3 or TRBV12-4 and TRBJ2-1; D possibly corresponds to TRBD1 (5 bases). The CDR3 length is 14 residues. With 3 bases removed from V and 8 bases from J, the gap between germline ends came to 14 bases. The CDR3 DNA reads as TGTGCCAGCAGTTTGTTAGACAGTAAGGATGAGCAGTTCTTC. It specifies CASSLLDSKDEQFF.

A remark on this clonotype: With a much larger clone just one base away, this may be a read error. The V and J genes are TRBV28 and TRBJ2-1; possibly TRBD2 for D (5 bases). The CDR3 spans 15 residues. Between the trimmed V and J ends, which lost 1 base and 6 bases, there was a span of 13 bases. The germline gives CDR1 MDHEN, CDR2 SYDVKM. CDR3 in amino acids: CASSLLVGEGNEQFF. The CDR3 coding sequence is TGTGCCAGCAGTTTATTGGTCGGAGAGGGCAATGAGCAGTTCTTC.

This clonotype was counted ten times or more. The J gene is TRBJ1-1, the V gene TRBV28; D gene uncertain. Trimming cost V 2 bases and J 11 bases, with 27 bases left between them. Germline lookup yields CDR1 MDHEN and CDR2 SYDVKM. The CDR3 is 17 residues long. In DNA form, the CDR3 reads TGTGCCAGCAGTTTACCCTCTGACAAGGCAGAGCTTCATGGGGCTTTCTTT. Translation gives CASSLPSDKAELHGAFF. The full variable domain, in which reference TRBV28 and TRBJ1-1 provide the parts outside the CDR3, is DVKVTQSSRYLVKRTGEKVFLECVQDMDHENMFWYRQDPGLGLRLIYFSYDVKMKEKGDIPEGYSVSREKKERFSLILESASTNQTSMYLCASSLPSDKAELHGAFFGQGTRLTVV.

Ten or more counts support this clonotype. The gene calls are TRBV9 and TRBJ2-1; D unresolved. The CDR3 consists of 17 residues. Deletions cut 2 bases from V and 3 bases from J, with 18 bases between. Germline CDR1 SGDLS, CDR2 YYNGEE. The CDR3: CASSVTSEAPFYNEQFF. The CDR3 bases are TGTGCCAGCAGCGTTACGAGCGAGGCTCCATTCTACAATGAGCAGTTCTTC.

This clonotype was recorded at least ten times. This rearrangement joins TRBV4-3 to TRBJ2-7; D is possibly TRBD2 (6 bases). The CDR3 runs 16 residues. V lost 0 bases to trimming and J lost 1 base, with 13 bases between them. Germline values: CDR1 LGHNA, CDR2 YSLEER. The CDR3 spells CASSQDRRGPSYEQYF. The CDR3 DNA is TGCGCCAGCAGCCAAGATAGGCGGGGCCCTTCCTACGAGCAGTACTTC.

This clonotype has a count of ten or more. The chain joins TRBV29-1 to TRBJ2-7; 11 bases map to TRBD1. There are 14 residues in the CDR3. Germline CDR1 is SQVTM and CDR2 is ANQGSEA. The J segment lost 3 bases and the V segment lost 2 bases, leaving 3 bases of the junction unmatched. The chain's CDR3 is CSVETGTGGYEQYF. As DNA, the CDR3 is TGCAGCGTTGAAACCGGGACAGGGGGCTACGAGCAGTACTTC.

Notes on this clonotype: One junction end disagrees with the germline gene, perhaps due to a read error. The chain couples TRBV4-3 to TRBJ2-3; D ambiguous. Germline V gene data show CDR1 as LGHNA and CDR2 as YSLEER. CDR3 length equals 15 residues. DNA for the CDR3: TGCGCCAGCAGCCAAGATCAGGACGTCGCAGATACGCAGCGTTTT. Translated: CASSQDQDVADTQRF.